Below are 30 T cell receptor beta chains sequenced from a single sample in a study of blood T cell repertoires in COVID-19. Clones were sequenced by immunoSEQ multiplex PCR, and TCRdb holds only the in-frame ones, with some missing. The repertoire holds approximately 290,000 clones, with roughly 85% as singletons. The sequenced material came from PBMCs or T cells enriched from blood (not recorded which). These receptor sequences come from a young woman who had recovered from COVID-19.

This clone was recorded once. V and J are TRBV7-9 and TRBJ1-6; D is perhaps TRBD1 (5 bases). CDR3 length: 14 amino acids. Germline CDR1 and CDR2: SEHNR and FQNEAQ (reference sequence). Trimming pared 5 bases from V and 7 bases from J, leaving 12 bases between. CDR3 in DNA: TGTGCCAGCAGCGAGGGACTGGTAAATTCACCCCTCCACTTT. Its translation: CASSEGLVNSPLHF.

The chain combines TRBV5-1 with TRBJ2-1, with 10 positions matching TRBD1. The germline CDR1 and CDR2 sequences are SGHRS and YFSETQ. The CDR3 runs 16 residues. J gave up 7 bases and V 7 bases, and 14 bases lay outside the gene matches. The CDR3 nucleotides read TGCGCCAGCGCATTTGAATCCGCGGACAGGGGGAATGAGCAGTTCTTC. Amino acids: CASAFESADRGNEQFF.

The genes are TRBV30 and TRBJ1-1; 7 positions match TRBD1. This CDR3 has 16 amino acids. Germline V gene data show CDR1 as GTSNPN and CDR2 as SVGIG (reference sequence). The ends lost 3 bases at V and 4 bases at J; junction bases unmatched: 14. The CDR3 sequence is CAWRIGTDLLLTEAFF. CDR3 in DNA: TGTGCCTGGAGGATCGGGACAGACCTACTACTCACTGAAGCTTTCTTT. Together with reference TRBV30 and TRBJ1-1, the CDR3 gives the full variable domain: SQTIHQWPATLVQPVGSPLSLECTVEGTSNPNLYWYRQAAGRGLQLLFYSVGIGQISSEVPQNLSASRPQDRQFILSSKKLLLSDSGFYLCAWRIGTDLLLTEAFFGQGTRLTVV.

V gene TRBV7-8 combines with J gene TRBJ2-1; D might be TRBD1 (6 bases). Trimming cost V 3 bases and J 1 base, with 16 bases left between them. This CDR3 contains 17 residues. CDR1 is SGHVS, CDR2 FQNEAQ, per germline. CDR3 DNA sequence: TGTGCCAGCAGCTTCGTGTTCAGGGGCCAGTCCTACAATGAGCAGTTCTTC. This translates into CASSFVFRGQSYNEQFF.

The chain uses TRBV5-1 and TRBJ2-1; 13 bases match TRBD2. CDR3 length equals 19 residues. CDR1 is SGHRS and CDR2 is YFSETQ in the germline V gene. V lost 0 bases to trimming and J lost 0 bases; unmatched junction nucleotides: 6. The CDR3 nucleotides read TGCGCCAGCAGCTTGGTTGGACTAGCGGGGGCTAGCTCCTACAATGAGCAGTTCTTC. It is translated as CASSLVGLAGASSYNEQFF. The full variable domain, its missing parts supplied by reference TRBV5-1 and TRBJ2-1, is KAGVTQTPRYLIKTRGQQVTLSCSPISGHRSVSWYQQTPGQGLQFLFEYFSETQRNKGNFPGRFSGRQFSNSRSEMNVSTLELGDSALYLCASSLVGLAGASSYNEQFFGPGTRLTVL.

The chain joins TRBV5-1 to TRBJ1-2, with a possible D match to TRBD1 (6 bases). This CDR3 is built from 14 residues. Germline CDR1 and CDR2: SGHRS and YFSETQ. The ends were cut back, 4 bases at V and 3 bases at J, with 13 bases in the middle. CDR3 DNA: TGCGCCAGCAGCCATAACAGGGCACACTATGGCTACACCTTC. It specifies CASSHNRAHYGYTF.

V usage is TRBV10-2 and J usage is TRBJ1-4; D remains unclear. Germline-derived CDR1 and CDR2 are WSHSY and SAAADI. Deletions cut 7 bases from V and 4 bases from J, with 13 bases between. The CDR3 is made up of 14 amino acids. CDR3: CASTDRLNNEKLFF. Here the CDR3 DNA reads TGCGCCAGCACCGACCGACTGAATAATGAAAAACTGTTTTTT.

This chain links TRBV5-4 with TRBJ2-5; TRBD2 is a possible D gene (6 bases). The CDR3 contains 15 residues. Germline lookup yields CDR1 SGHNT and CDR2 YYREEE (reference sequence). Between the trimmed V and J ends, which lost 3 bases and 2 bases, there was a span of 14 bases. The CDR3 nucleotides are TGTGCCAGCAGCTCGGAGGGTGTAGGGCAAGAGACCCAGTACTTC. Translating gives CASSSEGVGQETQYF.

The J gene is TRBJ1-1, the V gene TRBV3-1 (or the pseudogene TRBV3-2); 8 bases align to TRBD1. Germline V gene sequence: CDR1 LGHDT, CDR2 YNNKEL (reference sequence). The CDR3 is made up of 14 amino acids. Losses at the gene ends were 1 base for V and 5 bases for J; bases not matched to a gene: 3. CDR3 nucleotides: TGTGCCAGCAGCCAAGCACAGGGGGTGACTGAAGCTTTCTTT. It is translated as CASSQAQGVTEAFF.

This clone has just a few counts. The genes are TRBV7-9 and TRBJ1-6; D is perhaps TRBD1 (5 bases). Trimming took off 5 bases at V and 11 bases at J, with 16 bases between the two ends. Germline V gives CDR1 SEHNR, CDR2 FQNEAQ (reference sequence). This CDR3 is built from 14 residues. The CDR3 sequence: CASSLPERGAPLHF. For the CDR3, the DNA is TGTGCCAGCAGCCTTCCCGAGCGGGGGGCACCCCTCCACTTT. Together with reference TRBV7-9 and TRBJ1-6, the CDR3 gives the full variable domain: DTGVSQNPRHKITKRGQNVTFRCDPISEHNRLYWYRQTLGQGPEFLTYFQNEAQLEKSRLLSDRFSAERPKGSFSTLEIQRTEQGDSAMYLCASSLPERGAPLHFGNGTRLTVT.

V is TRBV28 and J is TRBJ2-5; tentative D call: TRBD1 (5 bases). The CDR3 spans 17 residues. CDR1 is MDHEN and CDR2 is SYDVKM in the germline V gene. Trimming removed 1 base at V and 6 bases at J, with 21 bases between. The DNA for the CDR3 is TGTGCCAGCAGTTTATCCGGCAGGTGGGGTACAGGACAGACCCAGTACTTC. Its translation: CASSLSGRWGTGQTQYF. Variable domain in full (rest from reference TRBV28 and TRBJ2-5): DVKVTQSSRYLVKRTGEKVFLECVQDMDHENMFWYRQDPGLGLRLIYFSYDVKMKEKGDIPEGYSVSREKKERFSLILESASTNQTSMYLCASSLSGRWGTGQTQYFGPGTRLLVL.

The chain has TRBV15 and TRBJ2-7; 8 bases are shared with TRBD1. The CDR3 sequence is 14 residues long. The J segment lost 0 bases and the V segment lost 4 bases, leaving 2 bases of the junction unmatched. Germline CDR1 and CDR2: LNHNV and YYDKDF (reference sequence). CDR3 amino acids: CATSTGQGSYEQYF. The CDR3 DNA follows: TGTGCCACCAGCACCGGACAGGGCTCCTACGAGCAGTACTTC.

This rearrangement joins TRBV18 to TRBJ1-1; 11 positions match TRBD1. V was pared by 6 bases and J by 1 base, with 4 bases of the junction left unmatched. Germline loops: CDR1 KGHSH, CDR2 LQKENI. The CDR3 length is 15 residues. Here the CDR3 reads CASSGDRGTNTEAFF. The CDR3 DNA reads as TGTGCCAGCTCTGGGGACAGGGGGACGAACACTGAAGCTTTCTTT.

The chain is built from TRBV6-5 and TRBJ2-2; 8 bases map to TRBD2. Germline V gene lookup returns CDR1 MNHEY and CDR2 SVGAGI. The J segment lost 4 bases and the V segment lost 7 bases, leaving 8 bases of the junction unmatched. This CDR3 is built from 15 residues. This CDR3 reads CASTGGGHTTGELFF. The CDR3 DNA follows: TGTGCCAGCACCGGGGGGGGACACACCACCGGGGAGCTGTTTTTT.

The chain uses TRBV24-1 and TRBJ2-7, with 8 bases aligning to TRBD2. V gave up 3 bases and J gave up 4 bases; unmatched junction bases: 7. The length of the CDR3 is 15 residues. Germline loops: CDR1 KGHDR, CDR2 SFDVKD. In DNA, the CDR3 is TGTGCCACCAGTGATAGCGGGAGCCGCCCGTACGAGCAGTACTTC. Translation gives CATSDSGSRPYEQYF.

The rearrangement joins TRBV4-1 to TRBJ2-7; 9 bases agree with TRBD2. The CDR3 loop spans 16 amino acids. V lost 4 bases to trimming and J lost 0 bases; unmatched junction nucleotides: 7. Germline CDR1 and CDR2: MGHRA and YSYEKL. The chain's CDR3 is CASSLLSGGLSYEQYF. CDR3 nucleotide sequence: TGCGCCAGCAGCCTTCTTAGCGGGGGCCTCTCCTACGAGCAGTACTTC.

The genes are TRBV5-1 and TRBJ1-4; 7 nucleotides agree with TRBD1. CDR3 length: 15 residues. Germline trimming cut 4 bases from V and 7 bases from J; bases unmatched to any gene: 10. The V gene's germline CDR1 is SGHRS and CDR2 YFSETQ. This CDR3 reads CASSASPGGAEKLFF. CDR3 DNA: TGCGCCAGCAGCGCATCCCCAGGGGGTGCTGAAAAACTGTTTTTT.

As DNA, the CDR3 is TGTGCCAGCAGCGTACTAGGGACTAGCGGAACCAGCTCCTACAATGAGCAGTTCTTC. Translating it yields CASSVLGTSGTSSYNEQFF. The chain uses TRBV9 and TRBJ2-1; 11 nucleotides agree with TRBD2. The V gene's germline CDR1 is SGDLS and CDR2 YYNGEE. The CDR3 is 19 residues long. Unmatched junction bases numbered 9, after V lost 1 base and J lost 0 bases.

This chain uses TRBV7-8 with TRBJ1-4, with 7 bases lining up with TRBD1. This CDR3 region has 15 residues. From germline, CDR1 is SGHVS and CDR2 FQNEAQ. Unmatched junction bases numbered 4, after V lost 1 base and J lost 5 bases. CDR3 region: CASSLGTGDNEKLFF. CDR3 nucleotides: TGTGCCAGCAGCTTAGGGACAGGCGACAATGAAAAACTGTTTTTT.

This chain uses TRBV10-3 with TRBJ2-3; D unresolved. The CDR3 has 14 amino acids. The V and J ends lost 7 bases and 0 bases respectively, with 11 bases between them. Per germline, CDR1 ENHRY and CDR2 SYGVKD. CDR3 protein: CAIKYGSSTDTQYF. The CDR3 DNA sequence: TGTGCCATCAAGTACGGGTCTAGCACAGATACGCAGTATTTT.

The chain uses TRBV5-1 and TRBJ1-1; D unclear. V lost 0 bases to trimming and J lost 0 bases, with 6 bases between them. This CDR3 is built from 14 residues. Germline assignment: CDR1 SGHRS and CDR2 YFSETQ. CDR3 nucleotides: TGCGCCAGCAGCTTGGGCCAGATGAACACTGAAGCTTTCTTT. It encodes CASSLGQMNTEAFF.

The chain couples TRBV2 to TRBJ2-7; 8 nucleotides agree with TRBD2. Germline-derived CDR1 and CDR2 are SNHLY and FYNNEI. The CDR3 runs 13 residues. Trimming at V came to 10 bases and at J to 1 base, leaving 6 bases not matched to a gene. CDR3 nucleotides: TGTGCCACTCTCGGGGGGGCATCCTACGAGCAGTACTTC. As protein: CATLGGASYEQYF. Together with reference TRBV2 and TRBJ2-7, the CDR3 gives the full variable domain: EPEVTQTPSHQVTQMGQEVILRCVPISNHLYFYWYRQILGQKVEFLVSFYNNEISEKSEIFDDQFSVERPDGSNFTLKIRSTKLEDSAMYFCATLGGASYEQYFGPGTRLTVT.

The chain employs TRBV24-1 and TRBJ2-7; 7 bases are shared with TRBD2. The CDR3 is made up of 15 amino acids. Germline CDR1 is KGHDR and CDR2 is SFDVKD. After removal of 6 bases from V and 0 bases from J, the junction contained 7 bases not matched to a gene. CDR3 in amino acids: CATSSGGESSYEQYF. CDR3 DNA: TGTGCCACCAGTTCGGGGGGTGAGAGCTCCTACGAGCAGTACTTC.

This clone was counted a single time. The chain uses TRBV7-9 and TRBJ2-7; 12 bases are shared with TRBD2. CDR1 and CDR2 (germline): SEHNR, FQNEAQ (reference sequence). Trimming cost V 5 bases and J 4 bases; bases outside gene matches: 6. This CDR3 is built from 15 residues. The CDR3, as DNA: TGTGCCAGCAGCAAAACTAGCGGGGGGACTTACGAGCAGTACTTC. Protein: CASSKTSGGTYEQYF. The full variable domain, its missing parts supplied by reference TRBV7-9 and TRBJ2-7, is DTGVSQNPRHKITKRGQNVTFRCDPISEHNRLYWYRQTLGQGPEFLTYFQNEAQLEKSRLLSDRFSAERPKGSFSTLEIQRTEQGDSAMYLCASSKTSGGTYEQYFGPGTRLTVT.

This chain uses TRBV28 with TRBJ1-4; 11 bases agree with TRBD1. V trimming: 6 bases; J trimming: 4 bases; junction bases outside the gene matches: 1. The CDR3 loop spans 14 amino acids. Germline-derived CDR1 and CDR2 are MDHEN and SYDVKM. The CDR3 loop reads CASSGTGGNEKLFF. The CDR3 nucleotides read TGTGCCAGCAGCGGGACAGGGGGTAATGAAAAACTGTTTTTT.

The chain couples TRBV5-1 to TRBJ1-2; TRBD1 matches 9 bases. The CDR3 extends over 15 amino acids. J lost 8 bases, V lost 0 bases, and 8 bases had no gene match. The germline V gene encodes CDR1 SGHRS and CDR2 YFSETQ. The CDR3 DNA reads TGCGCCAGCAGCTTGGCCGTCGGACAGGGGTGGGGCTACACCTTC. Its protein product is CASSLAVGQGWGYTF.

The chain has TRBV15 and TRBJ1-5; 8 positions match TRBD1. Unmatched junction bases numbered 3, after V lost 0 bases and J lost 2 bases. This CDR3 is 16 amino acids long. CDR1 and CDR2 (germline): LNHNV, YYDKDF (reference sequence). The CDR3 DNA follows: TGTGCCACCAGCAGAGATCCGGGACAGGGCAATCAGCCCCAGCATTTT. It yields the protein CATSRDPGQGNQPQHF.

This sequence joins TRBV25-1 and TRBJ2-4, with D perhaps matching TRBD2 (5 bases). The ends were cut back, 4 bases at V and 1 base at J, with 20 bases in the middle. From germline, CDR1 is MGHDK and CDR2 SYGVNS. The CDR3 contains 18 residues. CDR3 in amino acids: CASSGTLGAPKAKNIQYF. CDR3 nucleotides: TGTGCCAGCAGTGGGACTCTAGGAGCCCCTAAGGCCAAAAACATTCAGTACTTC.

The rearrangement uses TRBV7-9 and TRBJ2-1, with 10 nucleotides matching TRBD2. The germline gives CDR1 SEHNR, CDR2 FQNEAQ (reference sequence). The CDR3 loop spans 18 amino acids. V lost 5 bases, J lost 6 bases, and 16 bases stayed unmatched. DNA of the CDR3: TGTGCCAGCAGCCTCTTGCCCGGGGGTAGCGGGAGGTCCAATGAGCAGTTCTTC. Its protein is CASSLLPGGSGRSNEQFF.

This clone was counted once. The gene calls are TRBV11-2 and TRBJ1-3, with 7 positions matching TRBD1. This CDR3 has 19 residues. From germline, CDR1 is SGHAT and CDR2 FQNNGV. V dropped 2 bases and J dropped 0; count of bases not matched to a gene: 13. The CDR3 nucleotides are TGTGCCAGCAGCTTACCACAGGGGACGGCCTTTGTCTCTGGAAACACCATATATTTT. Its protein product is CASSLPQGTAFVSGNTIYF.